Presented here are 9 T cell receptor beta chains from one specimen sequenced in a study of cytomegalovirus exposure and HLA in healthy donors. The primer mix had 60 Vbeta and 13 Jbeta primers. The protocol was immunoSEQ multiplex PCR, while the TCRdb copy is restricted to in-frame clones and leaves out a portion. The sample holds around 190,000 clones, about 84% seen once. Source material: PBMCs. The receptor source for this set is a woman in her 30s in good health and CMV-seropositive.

The CDR3: CASSPSGTAPNQPQHF. As DNA, the CDR3 is TGTGCCAGCAGTCCTTCCGGGACAGCCCCCAATCAGCCCCAGCATTTT. The rearrangement joins TRBV9 to TRBJ1-5, with 7 bases aligning to TRBD1. Losses at the gene ends were 5 bases for V and 3 bases for J; bases not matched to a gene: 11. Germline-derived CDR1 and CDR2 are SGDLS and YYNGEE. The CDR3 has 16 amino acids.

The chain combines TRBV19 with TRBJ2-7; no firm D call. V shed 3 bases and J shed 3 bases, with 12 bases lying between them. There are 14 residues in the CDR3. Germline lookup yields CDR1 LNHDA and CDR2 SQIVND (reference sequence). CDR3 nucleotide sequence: TGTGCCAGTAGTATTTCTCACAGCCTCTACGAGCAGTACTTC. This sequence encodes CASSISHSLYEQYF.

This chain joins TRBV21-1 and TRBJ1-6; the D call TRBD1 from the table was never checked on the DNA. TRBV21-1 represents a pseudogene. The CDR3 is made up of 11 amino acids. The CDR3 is CASTSPQGGHF. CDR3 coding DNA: TGTGCCAGCACGTCCCCACAGGGGGGACACTTT.

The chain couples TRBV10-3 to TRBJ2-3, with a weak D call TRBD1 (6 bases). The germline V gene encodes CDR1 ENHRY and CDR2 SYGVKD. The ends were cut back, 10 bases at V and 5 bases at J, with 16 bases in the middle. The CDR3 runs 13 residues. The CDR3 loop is CATGARGLDTQYF. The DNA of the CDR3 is TGTGCCACCGGAGCCAGGGGTTTAGATACGCAGTATTTT.

The CDR3 spells CASSLTTGGNQPQHF. CDR3 sequence (DNA): TGTGCCAGCAGTTTAACGACAGGGGGCAATCAGCCCCAGCATTTT. This sequence joins TRBV28 and TRBJ1-5; 8 bases are a match to TRBD1. J was trimmed by 2 bases and V by 2 bases; bases with no gene match: 2. The CDR3 is 15 residues long. CDR1 and CDR2 (germline): MDHEN, SYDVKM.

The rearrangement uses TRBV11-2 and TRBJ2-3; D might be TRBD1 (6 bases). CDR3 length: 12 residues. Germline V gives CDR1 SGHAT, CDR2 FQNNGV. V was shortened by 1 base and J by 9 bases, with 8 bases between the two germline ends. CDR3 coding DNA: TGTGCCAGCAGCTTAGTTCAGGGGACGCAGTATTTT. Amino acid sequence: CASSLVQGTQYF.

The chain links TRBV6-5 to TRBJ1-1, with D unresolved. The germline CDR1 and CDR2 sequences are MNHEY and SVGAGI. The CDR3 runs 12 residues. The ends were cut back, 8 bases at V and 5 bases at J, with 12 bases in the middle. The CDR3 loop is CASESRGTEAFF. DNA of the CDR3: TGTGCCAGCGAGTCTCGAGGGACTGAAGCTTTCTTT.

The CDR3 sequence is CASSEDRGLGELFF. CDR3 DNA sequence: TGTGCCAGCAGTGAGGACAGGGGGCTTGGGGAGCTGTTTTTT. The chain carries TRBV2 and TRBJ2-2; 11 bases match TRBD1. Trimming cost V 3 bases and J 8 bases; bases outside gene matches: 2. There are 14 residues in the CDR3. Germline V gene data show CDR1 as SNHLY and CDR2 as FYNNEI.

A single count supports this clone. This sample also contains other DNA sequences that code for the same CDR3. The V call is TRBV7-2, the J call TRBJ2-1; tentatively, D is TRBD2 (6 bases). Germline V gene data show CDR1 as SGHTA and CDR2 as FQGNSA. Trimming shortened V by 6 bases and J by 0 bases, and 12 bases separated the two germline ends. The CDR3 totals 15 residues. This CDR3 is CASSLSGSSYNEQFF. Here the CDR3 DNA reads TGTGCCAGCAGTCTTAGCGGAAGCTCCTACAATGAGCAGTTCTTC.